The clone carrying this TCR beta chain was picked up a small number of times. This may be a read error: a much more frequent sequence differs by one nucleotide. The CDR3 sequence is 16 residues long. V trimming: 5 bases; J trimming: 6 bases; junction bases outside the gene matches: 11. Germline lookup yields CDR1 MDHEN and CDR2 SYDVKM. CDR3-region Arm-PCR and iRepertoire HTBI primers produced the TCR beta libraries. TCRdb processed the multiplex PCR reads anew with MiXCR; each CDR3 protein has one entry. The top ten hold 6.5% to 10% of the sample, which has about 470,000 distinct CDR3 sequences, less than 25% seen once. Time point defined: persistent/refractory GD, antithyroid drugs over 5 years with positive TRAb. The TCR library was made from RNA extracted from PBMCs. This sample stems from a study of regulatory T cells in long-lasting Graves disease.

Sequencing used peripheral blood mononuclear cells (PBMCs), obtained when the disease was refractory, from a patient treated with antithyroid drugs. The receptor was isolated from a female donor with Graves disease. V gene TRBV28 combines with J gene TRBJ1-5; TRBD1 aligns across 9 bases. In DNA, the CDR3 is TGTGCCAGCAGTCCATCCACAGGGGGCGCAGGTCAGCCCCAGCATTTT. Amino acid sequence: CASSPSTGGAGQPQHF.